The 13 T cell receptor beta chains given below trace back to one sample, sequenced in a study of blood T cells in healthy people across ages. A second roughly 6 to 11 cycle PCR used barcoded and J-beta primers. TCRdb recomputed calls from the 5' RACE reads with MiXCR, one row per CDR3 protein. The data show hundreds of thousands of distinct CDR3 sequences, more than 55% seen once. The sample taken for sequencing was blood. Receptor source: a man in his forties in good health.

The V and J genes are TRBV6-2 or TRBV6-3 and TRBJ2-7, with 8 bases identical to TRBD1. Germline lookup yields CDR1 MNHEY and CDR2 SVGEGT. The CDR3 spans 13 residues. After removal of 6 bases from V and 11 bases from J, the junction contained 12 bases not matched to a gene. The CDR3 protein is CASRGTTRTGKYF. The CDR3, as DNA: TGTGCCAGCAGGGGCACAACCCGGACAGGGAAGTACTTC.

This clonotype was seen only a few times. The chain is built from TRBV5-1 and TRBJ2-5, with 8 bases matching TRBD1. Germline CDR1 is SGHRS and CDR2 is YFSETQ. The CDR3 has 15 residues. The V segment lost 2 bases and the J segment 0 bases; nucleotides outside the gene matches: 3. This CDR3 reads CASSFGQGDQETQYF. The CDR3 nucleotides read TGCGCCAGCAGCTTTGGACAGGGAGACCAAGAGACCCAGTACTTC. Together with reference TRBV5-1 and TRBJ2-5, the CDR3 gives the full variable domain: KAGVTQTPRYLIKTRGQQVTLSCSPISGHRSVSWYQQTPGQGLQFLFEYFSETQRNKGNFPGRFSGRQFSNSRSEMNVSTLELGDSALYLCASSFGQGDQETQYFGPGTRLLVL.

V and J are TRBV6-5 and TRBJ2-2; TRBD1 is a possible D gene (6 bases). This CDR3 is built from 14 residues. Germline CDR1 reads MNHEY; CDR2 reads SVGAGI. Written as DNA, the CDR3 is TGTGCTTCCCTAAGGGGGTGGAACACCGGGGAGCTGTTTTTT. The encoded protein is CASLRGWNTGELFF.

This clonotype appeared once. The chain uses TRBV7-2 and TRBJ2-6; D unresolved. This CDR3 spans 16 amino acids. From germline, CDR1 is SGHTA and CDR2 FQGNSA. Between the trimmed V and J ends, which lost 5 bases and 0 bases, there was a span of 11 bases. The CDR3: CASSVRWSSGANVLTF. The CDR3 DNA reads as TGTGCCAGCAGCGTCAGGTGGAGCTCTGGGGCCAACGTCCTGACTTTC. The variable domain in full, completed from reference TRBV7-2 and TRBJ2-6, reads GAGVSQSPSNKVTEKGKDVELRCDPISGHTALYWYRQSLGQGLEFLIYFQGNSAPDKSGLPSDRFSAERTGGSVSTLTIQRTQQEDSAVYLCASSVRWSSGANVLTFGAGSRLTVL.

The rearrangement links TRBV28 to TRBJ2-4; tentative D call: TRBD2 (6 bases). Trimming took 7 bases from V and 0 from J, leaving 7 bases between them. CDR1 is MDHEN, CDR2 SYDVKM, per germline. The CDR3 length is 13 residues. The CDR3 loop reads CASTGLAKNIQYF. The DNA for the CDR3 is TGTGCCAGCACGGGACTAGCCAAAAACATTCAGTACTTC.

This clonotype was counted between two and nine times. The chain links TRBV5-5 to TRBJ2-1, with D hard to call. The CDR3 has 15 residues. In germline, CDR1 is SGHKS, CDR2 YYEKEE (reference sequence). The V end lost 0 bases, the J end lost 5 bases, and 12 bases lay between the germline ends. The CDR3, as DNA: TGTGCCAGCAGCTTGGACTTAGGTATAAACAATGAGCAGTTCTTC. This encodes CASSLDLGINNEQFF. Drawing the rest from reference TRBV5-5 and TRBJ2-1, the complete variable domain is DAGVTQSPTHLIKTRGQQVTLRCSPISGHKSVSWYQQVLGQGPQFIFQYYEKEERGRGNFPDRFSARQFPNYSSELNVNALLLGDSALYLCASSLDLGINNEQFFGPGTRLTVL.

The chain uses TRBV6-1 and TRBJ1-3; no clear D. This CDR3 region has 12 residues. Looked up from germline, CDR1 is MNHNS and CDR2 is SASEGT. V was trimmed by 7 bases and J by 0 bases, leaving 4 bases between them. CDR3 in DNA: TGTGCCAGCAAGTACTCTGGAAACACCATATATTTT. Translation gives CASKYSGNTIYF.

The chain employs TRBV9 and TRBJ1-2; D possibly corresponds to TRBD1 (5 bases). V was shortened by 3 bases and J by 6 bases, with 15 bases between the two germline ends. Germline loops: CDR1 SGDLS, CDR2 YYNGEE. The CDR3 sequence is 14 residues long. CDR3 DNA: TGTGCCAGCAGCGATCGGACACAAGGGGATGGCTACACCTTC. Translation: CASSDRTQGDGYTF.

This chain links TRBV28 with TRBJ2-1; 7 bases map to TRBD1. Germline values: CDR1 MDHEN, CDR2 SYDVKM. There are 22 residues in the CDR3. Trimming cost V 3 bases and J 3 bases; bases outside gene matches: 26. Written as DNA, the CDR3 is TGTGCCAGCAGTTTGACTCAACTTACAGGGGTCCTTGCCCCGATTAGCTACAATGAGCAGTTCTTC. Translation: CASSLTQLTGVLAPISYNEQFF.

This clonotype has more than one count but fewer than ten. The rearrangement links TRBV20-1 to TRBJ2-7; 15 bases agree with TRBD2. The length of the CDR3 is 14 residues. The V and J ends lost 6 bases and 3 bases, in that order; junction bases with no gene match: 3. From germline, CDR1 is DFQATT and CDR2 SNEGSKA (reference sequence). The CDR3 region is CSALGLAGGYEQYF. CDR3 bases: TGCAGTGCGCTGGGACTAGCGGGAGGCTACGAGCAGTACTTC.

The sample holds a few counts of this clonotype. This CDR3 is CASRIRPGLAGADTQYF. CDR3 nucleotide sequence: TGTGCCAGCAGAATAAGGCCCGGGCTAGCGGGAGCAGATACGCAGTATTTT. The rearrangement links TRBV7-9 to TRBJ2-3, with 10 bases aligning to TRBD2. This CDR3 region has 17 residues. The V gene end was trimmed by 6 bases and the J gene end by 4 bases; junction bases not matched to a gene: 13. The germline gives CDR1 SEHNR, CDR2 FQNEAQ (reference sequence).

This clonotype was seen repeatedly, ten times or more. Here the CDR3 DNA reads TGTGCCAGCAGCTCTGGGACTGCGCAAGAGACCCAGTACTTC. As protein: CASSSGTAQETQYF. The chain combines TRBV27 with TRBJ2-5; weak D call: TRBD2 (6 bases). Trimming removed 6 bases from V and 2 bases from J, with 13 bases in between. The CDR3 runs to 14 residues. Germline lookup yields CDR1 MNHEY and CDR2 SMNVEV (reference sequence).

The chain has TRBV4-3 and TRBJ2-7, with D maybe TRBD2 (6 bases). Germline V gene data show CDR1 as LGHNA and CDR2 as YSLEER. V was cut by 0 bases and J by 3 bases, with 9 bases left in between. The CDR3 has 14 amino acids. Here the CDR3 DNA reads TGCGCCAGCAGCCAAGATTTGGGGGGCTACGAGCAGTACTTC. Protein product: CASSQDLGGYEQYF.